These 16 T cell receptor beta chains share one sample of origin, sequenced in a study of blood T cell repertoires in COVID-19. Only in-frame clones appear in the TCRdb table, and some are missing; sequencing was by immunoSEQ multiplex PCR. The sample comprises about 130,000 clones, around 88% of which are singletons, and about 2.5% rests with the top ten. Sequencing was performed on PBMCs or T cells enriched from blood (not recorded which). The receptors were sampled from a woman aged 45-65 years who had recovered from COVID-19.

The chain combines TRBV5-1 with TRBJ2-7; 8 bases are a match to TRBD2. Trimming removed 4 bases from V and 2 bases from J; junction bases left unmatched: 8. The CDR3 is 15 amino acids. The germline V gene has CDR1 SGHRS and CDR2 YFSETQ. As DNA, the CDR3 is TGCGCCAGCAGCCGGTTCGGAGCGGGGGCCTACGAGCAGTACTTC. Its protein product is CASSRFGAGAYEQYF. The full variable domain, completed using reference TRBV5-1 and TRBJ2-7, is KAGVTQTPRYLIKTRGQQVTLSCSPISGHRSVSWYQQTPGQGLQFLFEYFSETQRNKGNFPGRFSGRQFSNSRSEMNVSTLELGDSALYLCASSRFGAGAYEQYFGPGTRLTVT.

This clone was picked up one time. The chain combines TRBV5-4 with TRBJ1-1, with D tentatively TRBD1 (6 bases). The germline V gene has CDR1 SGHNT and CDR2 YYREEE (reference sequence). The CDR3 consists of 12 residues. V was pared by 0 bases and J by 11 bases, with 11 bases between. The CDR3 coding sequence is TGTGCCAGCAGCTTGGAGGGGGGGACGGCTTTCTTT. Translated, it gives CASSLEGGTAFF. The full variable domain, with the rest looked up from reference TRBV5-4 and TRBJ1-1, is ETGVTQSPTHLIKTRGQQVTLRCSSQSGHNTVSWYQQALGQGPQFIFQYYREEENGRGNFPPRFSGLQFPNYSSELNVNALELDDSALYLCASSLEGGTAFFGQGTRLTVV.

The chain carries TRBV2 and TRBJ2-3, with 8 nucleotides matching TRBD2. The CDR3 is 17 residues long. V lost 6 bases to trimming and J lost 1 base; unmatched junction nucleotides: 12. CDR1 and CDR2 from the germline V gene are SNHLY and FYNNEI. The CDR3 DNA sequence: TGTGCCAGCAGCCAAGACGCTCTAGCGGGCGGCACAGATACGCAGTATTTT. Encoded protein: CASSQDALAGGTDTQYF.

This chain joins TRBV10-1 and TRBJ2-1, with TRBD1 matching 7 bases. The germline gives CDR1 WNHNN, CDR2 SYGVQD (reference sequence). Trimming cost V 6 bases and J 9 bases; bases outside gene matches: 8. This CDR3 region has 13 residues. CDR3 amino acids: CASRETGKAEQFF. In DNA, the CDR3 is TGCGCCAGCAGAGAGACAGGGAAGGCTGAGCAGTTCTTC.

V usage is TRBV11-2 and J usage is TRBJ1-1, with D maybe TRBD1 (5 bases). Germline V gene data show CDR1 as SGHAT and CDR2 as FQNNGV. The CDR3 sequence is 15 residues long. V dropped 2 bases and J dropped 4 bases, with 14 bases sitting between them. The CDR3 spells CASSLQHGGTTEAFF. As DNA, the CDR3 is TGTGCCAGCAGCTTACAACACGGGGGGACCACTGAAGCTTTCTTT.

The gene calls are TRBV6-6 and TRBJ2-7, with D possibly TRBD2 on 7 matching bases. V was shortened by 8 bases and J by 2 bases, with 13 bases between the two germline ends. CDR1 and CDR2 from the germline V gene are MNHNY and SVGAGI (reference sequence). The CDR3 sequence is 13 residues long. CDR3 bases: TGTGCCAGCCAAGGGGGGGTGGCCTACGAGCAGTACTTC. Protein sequence: CASQGGVAYEQYF.

The gene calls are TRBV4-1 and TRBJ2-5; TRBD2 is a possible D gene (5 bases). Germline lookup yields CDR1 MGHRA and CDR2 YSYEKL. CDR3 length: 13 amino acids. The V end was cut by 1 base, the J end by 5 bases, with 8 bases between. CDR3 DNA sequence: TGCGCCAGCAGCCAAGCGGGGTTGGAGACCCAGTACTTC. Its translation is CASSQAGLETQYF.

The chain has TRBV6-5 and TRBJ1-6; 7 positions agree with TRBD1. Trimming at V came to 6 bases and at J to 5 bases, leaving 4 bases not matched to a gene. The CDR3 sequence is 14 residues long. Per germline, CDR1 MNHEY and CDR2 SVGAGI. CDR3 nucleotides: TGTGCCAGCAGCCGGGGACAGAATAATTCACCCCTCCACTTT. Its protein product is CASSRGQNNSPLHF.

The chain has TRBV7-9 and TRBJ1-2, with D possibly matching TRBD1 (5 bases). Germline CDR1 is SEHNR and CDR2 is FQNEAQ (reference sequence). The CDR3 is made up of 13 amino acids. The V end lost 6 bases, the J end lost 8 bases, and 16 bases lay between the germline ends. The CDR3 DNA reads as TGTGCCAGCAGACGGGACTCCCAAGGCGGCTACACCTTC. Its protein product is CASRRDSQGGYTF.

The chain carries TRBV12-3 or TRBV12-4 and TRBJ1-6, with 7 bases matching TRBD1. The CDR3 runs to 12 residues. V lost 1 base to trimming and J lost 12 bases; unmatched junction nucleotides: 0. As DNA, the CDR3 is TGTGCCAGCAGTTTAGGACAGGGACCCCTCCACTTT. As protein: CASSLGQGPLHF.

The genes are TRBV27 and TRBJ1-1, with TRBD1 matching 9 bases. Trimming cost V 2 bases and J 6 bases; bases outside gene matches: 7. This CDR3 spans 15 amino acids. The germline V gene has CDR1 MNHEY and CDR2 SMNVEV (reference sequence). CDR3 coding DNA: TGTGCCAGCAGTTTAGTGAGACAGGGGGATGCTGAAGCTTTCTTT. It encodes CASSLVRQGDAEAFF.

This chain links TRBV2 with TRBJ2-6, with 8 positions matching TRBD1. CDR3 size: 15 residues. Germline V gene lookup returns CDR1 SNHLY and CDR2 FYNNEI. After removal of 6 bases from V and 2 bases from J, the junction contained 3 bases not matched to a gene. DNA of the CDR3: TGTGCCAGCAGCCCGGACAGGGCTGGGGCCAACGTCCTGACTTTC. This sequence encodes CASSPDRAGANVLTF. Drawing the rest from reference TRBV2 and TRBJ2-6, the complete variable domain is EPEVTQTPSHQVTQMGQEVILRCVPISNHLYFYWYRQILGQKVEFLVSFYNNEISEKSEIFDDQFSVERPDGSNFTLKIRSTKLEDSAMYFCASSPDRAGANVLTFGAGSRLTVL.

The J gene is TRBJ2-5, the V gene TRBV15; D not resolved. Germline loops: CDR1 LNHNV, CDR2 YYDKDF (reference sequence). The CDR3 has 13 residues. The V end lost 1 base, the J end lost 2 bases, and 5 bases lay between the germline ends. The CDR3 sequence is CATSRGQQETQYF. CDR3 nucleotides: TGTGCCACCAGCAGAGGTCAGCAAGAGACCCAGTACTTC.

This sequence joins TRBV19 and TRBJ2-3; perhaps TRBD2 as D (5 bases). Trimming pared 8 bases from V and 6 bases from J, leaving 15 bases between. Germline loops: CDR1 LNHDA, CDR2 SQIVND (reference sequence). The CDR3 sequence is 13 residues long. Here the CDR3 reads CASEASHGDTQYF. CDR3 nucleotide sequence: TGTGCCAGTGAAGCTAGCCACGGGGATACGCAGTATTTT.

This clone was recorded only once. The gene calls are TRBV2 and TRBJ1-2; D is ambiguous. V lost 2 bases, J lost 8 bases, and 12 bases lay in between. Germline CDR1 and CDR2: SNHLY and FYNNEI. This CDR3 is built from 13 residues. The CDR3 bases are TGTGCCAGCAGTGAATCTCTTCGCAGGGGCTACACCTTC. Translation gives CASSESLRRGYTF. The full variable domain, in which reference TRBV2 and TRBJ1-2 provide the parts outside the CDR3, is EPEVTQTPSHQVTQMGQEVILRCVPISNHLYFYWYRQILGQKVEFLVSFYNNEISEKSEIFDDQFSVERPDGSNFTLKIRSTKLEDSAMYFCASSESLRRGYTFGSGTRLTVV.

V and J are TRBV11-2 and TRBJ2-7; possibly TRBD1 for D (5 bases). The CDR3 has 14 residues. Germline assignment: CDR1 SGHAT and CDR2 FQNNGV. Trimming shortened V by 0 bases and J by 1 base, and 7 bases separated the two germline ends. CDR3: CASSLDRVSYEQYF. CDR3 DNA: TGTGCCAGCAGCTTAGACAGGGTGTCCTACGAGCAGTACTTC.